The 26 T cell receptor beta chains below were found in one sample sequenced in a study of shared clonotypes between healthy human individuals (dated by TCRdb to the early 2020s). Libraries came from the immunoSEQ multiplex PCR assay. TCRdb limited this immuneACCESS table to in-frame rearrangements with V and J called. A share of clones is missing; checked studies link under half to unresolved V genes, and the rest is unexplained. The sample yields about 530,000 clones; over 75% were counted once. 9.5% to 15% of the sample rests with the top ten. Input material: PBMCs. These receptors were obtained from a woman aged 40 to 55 in good health. Some clones in this sample may be carry-over from other donors' samples.

This chain uses TRBV4-2 with TRBJ2-3, with D tentatively TRBD1 (7 bases). Per the germline V gene, CDR1 is LGHNA and CDR2 is YNFKEQ. Trimming left V 1 base short and J 4 bases short, with 21 bases between. The CDR3 has 18 amino acids. CDR3 loop: CASSQGGLAGQRADTQYF. CDR3 coding DNA: TGTGCCAGCAGCCAAGGCGGGTTGGCGGGACAGAGAGCAGATACGCAGTATTTT.

The J gene is TRBJ2-2, the V gene TRBV7-2; 9 bases match TRBD2. This CDR3 comprises 14 residues. Germline V gene sequence: CDR1 SGHTA, CDR2 FQGNSA. The ends lost 5 bases at V and 5 bases at J; junction bases unmatched: 3. CDR3 sequence (DNA): TGTGCCAGCAGCAAGGGACTAGCAACCGGGGAGCTGTTTTTT. Translating it yields CASSKGLATGELFF.

This clone was counted between two and nine times. The chain uses TRBV21-1 and TRBJ1-1; TRBD1 is the table's D call and was not checked against the DNA. TRBV21-1 counts as a pseudogene. The CDR3 sequence is 14 residues long. The CDR3: CASSKGRGFAEAFF. CDR3 in DNA: TGTGCCAGCAGCAAAGGCAGGGGGTTCGCTGAAGCTTTCTTT.

This clone was counted at least ten times. The chain has TRBV19 and TRBJ2-5; 8 nucleotides agree with TRBD2. The V and J ends lost 4 bases and 3 bases, in that order; junction bases with no gene match: 10. The CDR3 contains 16 residues. CDR1 is LNHDA and CDR2 is SQIVND in the germline V gene (reference sequence). CDR3 residues: CASSTSREGLKETQYF. For the CDR3, the DNA is TGTGCCAGTAGTACGAGCCGGGAGGGCTTGAAAGAGACCCAGTACTTC.

The genes are TRBV7-9 and TRBJ1-1; no reliable D call. The length of the CDR3 is 13 residues. Trimming pared 7 bases from V and 0 bases from J, leaving 9 bases between. Germline V gene sequence: CDR1 SEHNR, CDR2 FQNEAQ (reference sequence). CDR3 residues: CASNPLVNTEAFF. The CDR3 nucleotides are TGTGCCAGCAACCCCCTCGTGAACACTGAAGCTTTCTTT.

This clone was seen only a few times. The chain has TRBV10-3 and TRBJ1-4; D call uncertain. The germline gives CDR1 ENHRY, CDR2 SYGVKD. Trimming removed 0 bases at V and 3 bases at J, with 11 bases between. The CDR3 is 16 residues long. As DNA, the CDR3 is TGTGCCATCAGTGAGTCCGCCCGGGGTGCTAATGAAAAACTGTTTTTT. Amino acid sequence: CAISESARGANEKLFF.

The count of this clone is one. The rearrangement links TRBV4-2 to TRBJ2-3, with D tentatively TRBD2 (6 bases). Looked up from germline, CDR1 is LGHNA and CDR2 is YNFKEQ. Deletions cut 1 base from V and 1 base from J, with 9 bases between. The CDR3 contains 15 residues. DNA for the CDR3: TGTGCCAGCAGCCAAGCTCAGCGGGGCACAGATACGCAGTATTTT. Residues: CASSQAQRGTDTQYF.

This clone was seen a few times. The chain recombines TRBV29-1 with TRBJ2-6; D tentatively reads TRBD1 or TRBD2 (5 bases each). Trimming took 3 bases from V and 0 from J, leaving 12 bases between them. The germline V gene encodes CDR1 SQVTM and CDR2 ANQGSEA. The CDR3 is 16 amino acids. The CDR3, as DNA: TGCAGCGTTGAGGGGGATTTTAGCTCTGGGGCCAACGTCCTGACTTTC. It codes for CSVEGDFSSGANVLTF.

The CDR3 protein is CASSLAPGQGQYEQYF. The CDR3 DNA follows: TGTGCCAGCAGCTTAGCACCGGGACAGGGTCAGTACGAGCAGTACTTC. This rearrangement joins TRBV11-1 to TRBJ2-7; TRBD1 matches 9 bases. This CDR3 contains 16 residues. CDR1 SGHAT and CDR2 FQDESV come from the germline V gene (reference sequence). With 0 bases clipped from V and 4 bases from J, the junction kept 7 bases outside the gene matches.

As regards this clone: The same CDR3 also results from other DNA sequences found in this sample. This rearrangement joins TRBV5-1 to TRBJ2-2; TRBD1 might be the D (5 bases). Germline V gene data show CDR1 as SGHRS and CDR2 as YFSETQ. The CDR3 sequence is 15 residues long. Trimming took off 0 bases at V and 2 bases at J, with 8 bases between the two ends. Here the CDR3 DNA reads TGCGCCAGCAGCTTGGTTGGGGCAAACACCGGGGAGCTGTTTTTT. Protein sequence: CASSLVGANTGELFF.

This clone was detected ten times or more. The rearrangement uses TRBV6-5 and TRBJ2-2; 10 positions agree with TRBD2. Germline CDR1 MNHEY, CDR2 SVGAGI. The CDR3 loop spans 14 amino acids. Trimming removed 5 bases from V and 9 bases from J; junction bases left unmatched: 6. The CDR3 protein is CASSDLAGARELFF. The DNA for the CDR3 is TGTGCCAGCAGTGATCTAGCGGGGGCGAGGGAGCTGTTTTTT.

The chain combines TRBV10-3 with TRBJ2-1; D is possibly TRBD2 (6 bases). Germline CDR1 and CDR2: ENHRY and SYGVKD. This CDR3 contains 17 residues. Between the trimmed V and J ends, which lost 0 bases and 0 bases, there was a span of 12 bases. CDR3 amino acids: CAISESSGLSSYNEQFF. As DNA, the CDR3 is TGTGCCATCAGTGAGTCTTCGGGACTCAGCTCCTACAATGAGCAGTTCTTC.

This rearrangement joins TRBV4-3 to TRBJ2-1, with 8 bases lining up with TRBD1. The CDR3 is 16 amino acids. Trimming cost V 0 bases and J 0 bases; bases outside gene matches: 1. CDR1 and CDR2 from the germline V gene are LGHNA and YSLEER. Here the CDR3 reads CASSQDGQGSYNEQFF. For the CDR3, the DNA is TGCGCCAGCAGCCAAGATGGACAGGGCTCCTACAATGAGCAGTTCTTC.

The chain employs TRBV12-5 and TRBJ2-3; 12 nucleotides align to TRBD2. Trimming removed 6 bases from V and 7 bases from J; junction bases left unmatched: 11. CDR1 LGHNT and CDR2 FRNRAP come from the germline V gene. This CDR3 is built from 16 residues. CDR3 in amino acids: CASGSLAGGPSNTQYF. CDR3 coding DNA: TGTGCTAGTGGATCTCTAGCGGGAGGGCCGTCAAATACGCAGTATTTT.

The J gene is TRBJ2-1, the V gene TRBV20-1, with D tentatively TRBD2 (5 bases). V dropped 5 bases and J dropped 12 bases, with 14 bases sitting between them. CDR1 DFQATT and CDR2 SNEGSKA come from the germline V gene (reference sequence). CDR3 length: 11 residues. The CDR3 nucleotides read TGCAGTGCTCCTCGACTACCCGGGCAGTTCTTC. Protein product: CSAPRLPGQFF.

V is TRBV21-1 and J is TRBJ2-7. TRBV21-1 is classified as a pseudogene. The CDR3 extends over 12 amino acids. CDR3 in amino acids: CASSSGPPEQYF. The CDR3 nucleotides are TGTGCCAGCTCCTCGGGCCCACCCGAGCAGTACTTC.

This clone was seen just once. The chain links TRBV5-1 to TRBJ1-3, with D hard to call. Trimming took 4 bases from V and 0 from J, leaving 11 bases between them. The length of the CDR3 is 15 residues. The germline V gene encodes CDR1 SGHRS and CDR2 YFSETQ. The CDR3 region has the DNA TGCGCCAGCAGCCGAGACTCGATCTCTGGAAACACCATATATTTT. Translated, it gives CASSRDSISGNTIYF.

The chain uses TRBV28 and TRBJ2-6; the match to TRBD2 covers 10 bases. J lost 1 base, V lost 6 bases, and 9 bases had no gene match. The germline CDR1 and CDR2 sequences are MDHEN and SYDVKM. This CDR3 has 18 residues. CDR3 sequence reads: CASRFLAGAPSGANVLTF. The CDR3 DNA follows: TGTGCCAGCAGATTCCTAGCGGGAGCCCCGTCTGGGGCCAACGTCCTGACTTTC.

The chain couples TRBV10-1 to TRBJ2-3, with TRBD2 identical over 10 bases. This CDR3 is 16 amino acids long. Trimming at V came to 3 bases and at J to 8 bases, leaving 11 bases not matched to a gene. Germline lookup yields CDR1 WNHNN and CDR2 SYGVQD (reference sequence). Here the CDR3 reads CASSERTSGLLATQYF. The DNA for the CDR3 is TGCGCCAGCAGTGAACGGACTAGCGGCCTCCTGGCTACGCAGTATTTT.

This chain joins TRBV5-1 and TRBJ2-7; TRBD2 agrees at 10 bases. In germline, CDR1 is SGHRS, CDR2 YFSETQ. The CDR3 consists of 14 residues. J gave up 5 bases and V 2 bases, and 4 bases lay outside the gene matches. The chain's CDR3 is CASSLRLAGDEQYF. The CDR3, as DNA: TGCGCCAGCAGCTTAAGGCTAGCGGGAGACGAGCAGTACTTC.

This clone was recorded once. The gene calls are TRBV30 and TRBJ2-4; either TRBD1 or TRBD2 may fit D (6 bases each). V shed 0 bases and J shed 0 bases, with 15 bases lying between them. Looked up from germline, CDR1 is GTSNPN and CDR2 is SVGIG (reference sequence). CDR3 length equals 17 residues. The CDR3 sequence is CAWSVLAGDLAKNIQYF. For the CDR3, the DNA is TGTGCCTGGAGTGTACTAGCAGGGGACCTAGCCAAAAACATTCAGTACTTC.

The chain combines TRBV28 with TRBJ2-1; tentatively, D is TRBD1 (5 bases). Germline lookup yields CDR1 MDHEN and CDR2 SYDVKM. This CDR3 spans 15 amino acids. Trimming removed 4 bases from V and 1 base from J, with 11 bases in between. The CDR3 reads CASSSTDSSYNEQFF. CDR3 DNA sequence: TGTGCCAGCAGTTCCACCGACAGTTCCTACAATGAGCAGTTCTTC.

This clone occurred once. This chain uses TRBV2 with TRBJ1-5; 8 bases align to TRBD1. The ends lost 4 bases at V and 6 bases at J; junction bases unmatched: 5. Looked up from germline, CDR1 is SNHLY and CDR2 is FYNNEI. This CDR3 contains 14 residues. CDR3 DNA: TGTGCCAGCAGTGGCAGGGGGCACGGTCAGCCCCAGCATTTT. Amino acids: CASSGRGHGQPQHF.

CDR3 region: CSASRGRPQHF. CDR3 bases: TGCAGTGCTAGTCGGGGGCGGCCCCAGCATTTT. This chain uses TRBV20-1 with TRBJ1-5, with a weak D call TRBD1 (6 bases). V shed 3 bases and J shed 9 bases, with 9 bases lying between them. CDR1 and CDR2 from the germline V gene are DFQATT and SNEGSKA (reference sequence). The CDR3 is 11 residues long.

This clone was found once. The CDR3 region is CASSGVGTEYYGYTF. CDR3 in DNA: TGTGCCAGCAGTGGTGTAGGCACTGAATACTATGGCTACACCTTC. The V and J genes are TRBV6-1 and TRBJ1-2; unclear D gene. The V end lost 4 bases, the J end lost 3 bases, and 15 bases lay between the germline ends. Germline V gene data show CDR1 as MNHNS and CDR2 as SASEGT. This CDR3 is 15 amino acids long.

On this clone: Other DNA sequences in this sample translate to the same CDR3. The rearrangement links TRBV15 to TRBJ2-7; D gene uncertain. CDR1 LNHNV and CDR2 YYDKDF come from the germline V gene (reference sequence). This CDR3 is built from 13 residues. Deletions cut 0 bases from V and 2 bases from J, with 5 bases between. CDR3 sequence reads: CATSRDRTYEQYF. The DNA of the CDR3 is TGTGCCACCAGCAGAGATAGAACCTACGAGCAGTACTTC.